Below, 29 T cell receptor beta chains from the same sample are listed, as sequenced in a study of patients with pleural tuberculosis. TCRdb redid the calling of the reads with MiXCR, one entry per CDR3 protein. The top ten hold roughly 17% of the sample, which has about 50,000 distinct CDR3 sequences, 6% to 8% seen once. The receptors originated from a human donor with pleural tuberculosis.

There are many counts of this clonotype. The V and J genes are TRBV7-3 and TRBJ1-2; a possible D gene is TRBD1 (6 bases). The germline V gene has CDR1 SGHTA and CDR2 FQGTGA. Trimming cost V 0 bases and J 2 bases, with 10 bases left between them. This CDR3 region has 15 residues. The CDR3 is CASSLTPDRNYGYTF. DNA for the CDR3: TGTGCCAGCAGCTTAACCCCCGACAGGAACTATGGCTACACCTTC.

V and J are TRBV12-3 or TRBV12-4 and TRBJ2-1; 10 bases agree with TRBD2. Trimming removed 6 bases from V and 10 bases from J; junction bases left unmatched: 3. The CDR3 runs 12 residues. In DNA form, the CDR3 reads TGTGCCAGCAGAGGACTAGCGGAGGAGCAGTTCTTC. The encoded protein is CASRGLAEEQFF.

This clonotype turned up a few times. The gene calls are TRBV11-1 and TRBJ2-3; D unresolved. This CDR3 has 15 residues. V was clipped by 0 bases and J by 2 bases, with 9 bases between them. Germline lookup yields CDR1 SGHAT and CDR2 FQDESV (reference sequence). CDR3 in DNA: TGTGCCAGCAGCTTAGCGGGCACTTCCACAGATACGCAGTATTTT. Protein sequence: CASSLAGTSTDTQYF.

The sample holds many counts of this clonotype. V and J are TRBV20-1 and TRBJ2-7, with D perhaps TRBD2 (6 bases). From germline, CDR1 is DFQATT and CDR2 SNEGSKA (reference sequence). V gave up 2 bases and J gave up 3 bases, with 14 bases separating them. CDR3 size: 14 residues. CDR3 sequence: CSARSSATNYEQYF. The CDR3 bases are TGCAGTGCTAGATCTAGCGCCACGAACTACGAGCAGTACTTC.

The chain combines TRBV11-2 with TRBJ2-5; the D is unclear. Germline lookup yields CDR1 SGHAT and CDR2 FQNNGV. V lost 5 bases and J lost 8, with 18 bases in between. The CDR3 contains 14 residues. The DNA of the CDR3 is TGTGCCAGCAGCCAGCTCGACGGGTCGGTTACCCAGTACTTC. Translation: CASSQLDGSVTQYF. The complete variable domain, with remaining parts taken from reference TRBV11-2 and TRBJ2-5, reads EAGVAQSPRYKIIEKRQSVAFWCNPISGHATLYWYQQILGQGPKLLIQFQNNGVVDDSQLPKDRFSAERLKGVDSTLKIQPAKLEDSAVYLCASSQLDGSVTQYFGPGTRLLVL.

This clonotype came up many times. The chain carries TRBV5-1 and TRBJ1-6, with a possible D match to TRBD1 (5 bases). V lost 1 base and J lost 8, with 13 bases in between. CDR3 size: 15 residues. Germline loops: CDR1 SGHRS, CDR2 YFSETQ. This chain's CDR3 is CASSLRWGDDSPLHF. The CDR3 bases are TGCGCCAGCAGCTTGCGATGGGGCGACGATTCACCCCTCCACTTT.

This clonotype was seen at least ten times. This chain links TRBV3-1 with TRBJ2-5, with no clear D. The CDR3 spans 13 residues. Germline loops: CDR1 LGHDT, CDR2 YNNKEL (reference sequence). Trimming took 2 bases from V and 0 from J, leaving 4 bases between them. CDR3 DNA: TGTGCCAGCAGCCAATCGTACCAAGAGACCCAGTACTTC. Translated, it gives CASSQSYQETQYF.

This clonotype occurred many times. The rearrangement links TRBV27 to TRBJ2-1, with 10 bases that match TRBD2. Per germline, CDR1 MNHEY and CDR2 SMNVEV (reference sequence). The CDR3 consists of 13 residues. V was pared by 5 bases and J by 8 bases, with 3 bases of the junction left unmatched. This CDR3 is CASSPGTSDEQFF. CDR3 coding DNA: TGTGCCAGCAGTCCCGGGACTAGCGATGAGCAGTTCTTC.

This clonotype was found many times. V gene TRBV20-1 combines with J gene TRBJ2-1; D gene unclear. The CDR3 contains 11 residues. Trimming took 1 base from V and 10 from J, leaving 8 bases between them. CDR1 is DFQATT and CDR2 is SNEGSKA in the germline V gene (reference sequence). The CDR3 region has the DNA TGCAGTGCTAGAGCCCCACCGGAGCAGTTCTTC. It codes for CSARAPPEQFF.

The sample holds a few counts of this clonotype. CDR3 nucleotides: TGTGCCAGCAGCCCGGGACAGGGGGCCACAGATACGCAGTATTTT. Amino acid sequence: CASSPGQGATDTQYF. This rearrangement joins TRBV2 to TRBJ2-3; 12 nucleotides align to TRBD1. J was trimmed by 2 bases and V by 6 bases; bases with no gene match: 3. The CDR3 totals 15 residues. Germline V gene lookup returns CDR1 SNHLY and CDR2 FYNNEI.

This clonotype was detected many times. This CDR3 reads CASSIDLAGGFEAFF. The CDR3 DNA reads as TGTGCCAGTAGTATAGATCTGGCAGGGGGTTTTGAAGCTTTCTTT. This chain uses TRBV19 with TRBJ1-1; 7 bases align to TRBD1. Germline V gene lookup returns CDR1 LNHDA and CDR2 SQIVND (reference sequence). The CDR3 covers 15 residues. J was trimmed by 7 bases and V by 0 bases; bases with no gene match: 8.

Many counts were recorded for this clonotype. The V gene is TRBV20-1, the J gene TRBJ1-1; the D gene is possibly TRBD1 (6 bases). Germline V gene sequence: CDR1 DFQATT, CDR2 SNEGSKA (reference sequence). This CDR3 has 14 amino acids. The V and J ends lost 3 bases and 0 bases respectively, with 11 bases between them. The DNA of the CDR3 is TGCAGTGCTAGCAGGGGCGGAATGAACACTGAAGCTTTCTTT. Protein: CSASRGGMNTEAFF.

This clonotype showed up many times. The chain recombines TRBV12-3 or TRBV12-4 with TRBJ1-3; no clear D gene. CDR3 length: 14 amino acids. V was cut by 3 bases and J by 2 bases, with 8 bases left in between. CDR3 nucleotide sequence: TGTGCCAGCAGTTTGCCATACCCTGGAAACACCATATATTTT. Translated: CASSLPYPGNTIYF.

This chain uses TRBV3-1 with TRBJ1-1; possible D gene TRBD1, 5 bases. Germline V gives CDR1 LGHDT, CDR2 YNNKEL (reference sequence). The CDR3 consists of 14 residues. Trimming left V 1 base short and J 11 bases short, with 17 bases between. CDR3 in amino acids: CASSQAWGGRHAFF. In nucleotides, the CDR3 is TGTGCCAGCAGCCAAGCCTGGGGGGGACGGCACGCTTTCTTT.

This clonotype was observed at least ten times. This chain uses TRBV20-1 with TRBJ1-6; 7 bases agree with TRBD1. CDR3 length: 15 residues. Per germline, CDR1 DFQATT and CDR2 SNEGSKA (reference sequence). J lost 7 bases, V lost 1 base, and 7 bases had no gene match. In DNA, the CDR3 is TGCAGTGCTAGAGGACGACAGGGAAACAATTCACCCCTCCACTTT. The encoded protein is CSARGRQGNNSPLHF.

This clonotype showed up many times. This chain joins TRBV27 and TRBJ2-1, with 9 bases aligning to TRBD1. The CDR3 sequence is 14 residues long. Germline V gives CDR1 MNHEY, CDR2 SMNVEV (reference sequence). V gave up 4 bases and J gave up 7 bases; unmatched junction bases: 5. The CDR3 reads CASSSWTGENEQFF. The CDR3 coding sequence is TGTGCCAGCAGTTCCTGGACAGGGGAAAATGAGCAGTTCTTC.

There are many counts of this clonotype. This chain links TRBV6-2 or TRBV6-3 with TRBJ2-5; 7 bases agree with TRBD1. This CDR3 is 14 amino acids long. J lost 4 bases, V lost 4 bases, and 6 bases had no gene match. Germline V CDR1 and CDR2: MNHEY, SVGEGT. CDR3: CASSSTGVSETQYF. Written as DNA, the CDR3 is TGTGCCAGCAGTTCCACAGGGGTATCAGAGACCCAGTACTTC.

The rearrangement links TRBV4-1 to TRBJ2-7; weak D call: TRBD2 (5 bases). The V end lost 4 bases, the J end lost 2 bases, and 21 bases lay between the germline ends. Germline CDR1 reads MGHRA; CDR2 reads YSYEKL. This CDR3 has 17 residues. CDR3 in DNA: TGCGCCAGCAGCCTCGAACTCAGAGGGCAGTTACCCTACGAGCAGTACTTC. This codes for CASSLELRGQLPYEQYF.

There are many counts of this clonotype. The chain links TRBV6-2 or TRBV6-3 to TRBJ2-3; TRBD1 or TRBD2 may be the D gene (5 bases each). CDR1 is MNHEY and CDR2 is SVGEGT in the germline V gene. This CDR3 region has 15 residues. Trimming shortened V by 2 bases and J by 0 bases, and 9 bases separated the two germline ends. The CDR3 sequence: CASSYRWGSTDTQYF. As DNA, the CDR3 is TGTGCCAGCAGTTACCGGTGGGGGAGCACAGATACGCAGTATTTT.

This clonotype appeared many times. V is TRBV20-1 and J is TRBJ2-7; TRBD2 matches at 8 bases. With 3 bases clipped from V and 4 bases from J, the junction kept 8 bases outside the gene matches. The CDR3 loop spans 14 amino acids. CDR1 and CDR2 (germline): DFQATT, SNEGSKA (reference sequence). The CDR3 protein is CSARSAGAKYEQYV. CDR3 coding DNA: TGCAGTGCTAGGTCAGCGGGAGCGAAATACGAGCAGTACGTC.

This clonotype was found many times. This chain uses TRBV27 with TRBJ2-1; a weak D match, TRBD1 (6 bases). V was cut by 4 bases and J by 10 bases, with 17 bases left in between. CDR3 length equals 14 residues. Germline V CDR1 and CDR2: MNHEY, SMNVEV (reference sequence). DNA of the CDR3: TGTGCCAGCAGTTCCCGCCTGGACAGTTCAGAGCAGTTCTTC. The encoded protein is CASSSRLDSSEQFF.

This clonotype was seen repeatedly, ten times or more. The chain employs TRBV11-2 and TRBJ2-1; 12 bases map to TRBD2. The V gene end was trimmed by 0 bases and the J gene end by 6 bases; junction bases not matched to a gene: 0. Germline loops: CDR1 SGHAT, CDR2 FQNNGV. The CDR3 length is 15 residues. CDR3 nucleotides: TGTGCCAGCAGCTTAGAACTAGCGGGGGGCAATGAGCAGTTCTTC. It specifies CASSLELAGGNEQFF.

This clonotype was counted ten times or more. CDR3 DNA: TGTGCCAGCAGTGAAGTCTTGGGAACAGTCGGCGAGCAGTACTTC. Translating it yields CASSEVLGTVGEQYF. The V gene is TRBV2, the J gene TRBJ2-7; D ambiguous. Germline V gene sequence: CDR1 SNHLY, CDR2 FYNNEI. This CDR3 is 15 amino acids long. V was pared by 1 base and J by 6 bases, with 16 bases between.

Ten or more counts support this clonotype. CDR3 DNA: TGTGCCAGTAGTAAGCCGGGACAGGGATACTATACGCAGTATTTT. Translation gives CASSKPGQGYYTQYF. This chain uses TRBV19 with TRBJ2-3, with 9 bases matching TRBD1. The V and J ends lost 4 bases and 7 bases, in that order; junction bases with no gene match: 9. Germline V gene sequence: CDR1 LNHDA, CDR2 SQIVND (reference sequence). This CDR3 contains 15 residues.

In this sample, this clonotype turned up many times. The chain joins TRBV11-1 to TRBJ1-1; D remains ambiguous. This CDR3 contains 17 residues. Germline V gene sequence: CDR1 SGHAT, CDR2 FQDESV (reference sequence). Trimming pared 2 bases from V and 0 bases from J, leaving 16 bases between. CDR3 sequence: CASSLLSYWGMNTEAFF. Written as DNA, the CDR3 is TGTGCCAGCAGCTTACTTTCGTATTGGGGTATGAACACTGAAGCTTTCTTT. The variable domain in full, with the rest retrieved from reference TRBV11-1 and TRBJ1-1, is EAEVAQSPRYKITEKSQAVAFWCDPISGHATLYWYRQILGQGPELLVQFQDESVVDDSQLPKDRFSAERLKGVDSTLKIQPAELGDSAMYLCASSLLSYWGMNTEAFFGQGTRLTVV.

This clonotype is medium-sized. The chain has TRBV20-1 and TRBJ1-2; the D gene is possibly TRBD1 (5 bases). Germline CDR1 is DFQATT and CDR2 is SNEGSKA (reference sequence). Trimming cost V 3 bases and J 2 bases, with 13 bases left between them. The CDR3 sequence is 14 residues long. As DNA, the CDR3 is TGCAGTGCTAGGGACAACTCGAGGAACTATGGCTACACCTTC. Translating gives CSARDNSRNYGYTF.

This clonotype was recorded many times. The gene calls are TRBV5-1 and TRBJ1-2; D is ambiguous. Trimming took 2 bases from V and 2 from J, leaving 7 bases between them. Germline CDR1 and CDR2: SGHRS and YFSETQ. This CDR3 has 13 residues. CDR3 protein: CASSLGRNYGYTF. CDR3 DNA: TGCGCCAGCAGCTTAGGTCGGAACTATGGCTACACCTTC. Supplemented by reference TRBV5-1 and TRBJ1-2, the full variable domain reads KAGVTQTPRYLIKTRGQQVTLSCSPISGHRSVSWYQQTPGQGLQFLFEYFSETQRNKGNFPGRFSGRQFSNSRSEMNVSTLELGDSALYLCASSLGRNYGYTFGSGTRLTVV.

This clonotype occurred many times. This chain uses TRBV6-2 or TRBV6-3 with TRBJ2-7, with D uncertain. The CDR3 contains 14 residues. CDR1 and CDR2 from the germline V gene are MNHEY and SVGEGT. The V gene lost 2 bases and the J gene lost 0 bases, with 8 bases spanning the gap. CDR3 bases: TGTGCCAGCAGTTACGATTCCGTCTCCTACGAGCAGTACGTC. It is translated as CASSYDSVSYEQYV.

The sample holds many counts of this clonotype. The chain links TRBV7-3 to TRBJ2-7; D gene unclear. The CDR3 extends over 10 amino acids. V shed 4 bases and J shed 3 bases, with 1 base lying between them. CDR1 is SGHTA, CDR2 FQGTGA, per germline. The DNA of the CDR3 is TGTGCCAGCAGCTACTACGAGCAGTACGTC. Translating gives CASSYYEQYV.